The clone carrying this T cell receptor (beta chain) has more than one count but fewer than ten. This sample was taken from a study of T cells after yellow fever vaccination. Germline CDR1 SGHAT, CDR2 FQNNGV. The CDR3 consists of 12 residues. The V end was cut by 5 bases, the J end by 6 bases, with 10 bases between. TCRdb processed the 5' RACE reads anew with MiXCR; each CDR3 protein has one entry. The sample gives around 320,000 distinct CDR3 sequences, approximately 4.5% of which show up once; roughly 19% is in the top ten. This clonotype was sampled from a man aged 18 to 29 who received the YFV17D yellow fever vaccine. Sample: PBMCs, taken 15 days after the yellow fever booster vaccination. This rearrangement joins TRBV11-2 to TRBJ1-1; D is ambiguous. CDR3 nucleotide sequence: TGTGCCAGCAGCCAGCGGACCTCTGAAGCTTTCTTT. Protein product: CASSQRTSEAFF.